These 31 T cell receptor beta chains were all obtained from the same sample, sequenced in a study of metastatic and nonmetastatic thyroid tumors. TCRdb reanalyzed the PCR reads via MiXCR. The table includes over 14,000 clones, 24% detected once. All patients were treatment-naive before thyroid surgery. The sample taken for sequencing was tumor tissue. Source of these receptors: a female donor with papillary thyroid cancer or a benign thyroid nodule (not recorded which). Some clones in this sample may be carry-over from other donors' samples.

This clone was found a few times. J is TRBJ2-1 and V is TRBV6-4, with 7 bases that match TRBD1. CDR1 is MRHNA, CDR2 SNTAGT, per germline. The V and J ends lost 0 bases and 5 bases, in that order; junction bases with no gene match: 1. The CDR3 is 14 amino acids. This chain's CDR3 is CASSDSTGHNEQFF. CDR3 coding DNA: TGTGCCAGCAGTGACTCGACAGGGCACAATGAGCAGTTCTTC.

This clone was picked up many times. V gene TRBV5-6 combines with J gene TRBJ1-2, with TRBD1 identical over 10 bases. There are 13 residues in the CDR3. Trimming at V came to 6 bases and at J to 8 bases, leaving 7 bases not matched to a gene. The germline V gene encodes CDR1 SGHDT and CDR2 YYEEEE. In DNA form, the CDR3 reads TGTGCCAGCAATCGACAGGGGGCGCGCGGCTACACCTTC. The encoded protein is CASNRQGARGYTF.

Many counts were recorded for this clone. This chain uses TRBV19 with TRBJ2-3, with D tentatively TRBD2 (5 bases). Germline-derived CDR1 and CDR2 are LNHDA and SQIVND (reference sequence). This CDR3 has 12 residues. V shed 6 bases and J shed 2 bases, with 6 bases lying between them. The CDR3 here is CASRDFTDTQYF. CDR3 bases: TGTGCCAGTAGGGACTTCACAGATACGCAGTATTTT.

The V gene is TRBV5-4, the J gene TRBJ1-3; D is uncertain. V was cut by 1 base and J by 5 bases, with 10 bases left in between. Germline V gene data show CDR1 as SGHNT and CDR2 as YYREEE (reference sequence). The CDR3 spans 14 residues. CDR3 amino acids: CASSLTVSRNTIYF. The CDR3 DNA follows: TGTGCCAGCAGCTTGACGGTCTCCAGAAACACCATATATTTT.

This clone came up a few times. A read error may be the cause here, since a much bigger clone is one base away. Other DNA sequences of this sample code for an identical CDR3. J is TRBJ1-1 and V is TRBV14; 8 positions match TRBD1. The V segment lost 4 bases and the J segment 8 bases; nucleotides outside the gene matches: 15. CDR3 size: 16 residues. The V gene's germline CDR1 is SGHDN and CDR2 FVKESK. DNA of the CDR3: TGTGCCAGCAGCCCACCCGGACAGGGCGTGAGGACCGAAGCTTTCTTT. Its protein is CASSPPGQGVRTEAFF.

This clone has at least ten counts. Here the CDR3 DNA reads TGTGCCAGCAGTTTCGGGGGTCTGGACGAGCAGTACTTC. Amino acid sequence: CASSFGGLDEQYF. V and J are TRBV28 and TRBJ2-7; a weak D match, TRBD2 (6 bases). CDR3 length: 13 amino acids. Per germline, CDR1 MDHEN and CDR2 SYDVKM. V was pared by 3 bases and J by 5 bases, with 11 bases between.

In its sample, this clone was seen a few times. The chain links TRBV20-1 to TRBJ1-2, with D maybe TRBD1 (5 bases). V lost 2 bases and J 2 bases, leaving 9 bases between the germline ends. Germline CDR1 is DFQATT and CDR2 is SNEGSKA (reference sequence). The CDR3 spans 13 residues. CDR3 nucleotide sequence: TGCAGTGCTAGACAGGGTAAAAACTATGGCTACACCTTC. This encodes CSARQGKNYGYTF.

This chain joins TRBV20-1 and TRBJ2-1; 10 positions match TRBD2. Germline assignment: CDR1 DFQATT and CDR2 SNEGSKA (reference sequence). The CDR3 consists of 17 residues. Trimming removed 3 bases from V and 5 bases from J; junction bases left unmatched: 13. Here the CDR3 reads CSARPLAGCPGNNEQFF. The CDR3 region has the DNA TGCAGTGCTAGGCCACTAGCGGGATGTCCCGGCAACAATGAGCAGTTCTTC.

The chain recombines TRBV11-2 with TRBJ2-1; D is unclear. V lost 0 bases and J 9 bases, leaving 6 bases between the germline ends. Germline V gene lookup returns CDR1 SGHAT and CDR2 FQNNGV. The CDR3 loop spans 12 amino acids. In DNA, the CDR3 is TGTGCCAGCAGCTTAGATCTTGGTGAGCAGTTCTTC. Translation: CASSLDLGEQFF.

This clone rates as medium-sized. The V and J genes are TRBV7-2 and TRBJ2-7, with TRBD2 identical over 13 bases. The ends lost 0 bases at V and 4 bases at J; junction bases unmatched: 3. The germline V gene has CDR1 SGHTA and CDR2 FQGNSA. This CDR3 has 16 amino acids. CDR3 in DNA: TGTGCCAGCAGCTTAGCCAGACTAGCGGGAGGATACGAGCAGTACTTC. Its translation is CASSLARLAGGYEQYF.

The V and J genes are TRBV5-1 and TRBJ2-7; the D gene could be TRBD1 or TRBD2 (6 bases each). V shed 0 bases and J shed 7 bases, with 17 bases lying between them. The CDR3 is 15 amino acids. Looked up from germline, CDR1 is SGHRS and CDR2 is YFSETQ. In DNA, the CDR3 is TGCGCCAGCAGCTTGGGGGGGGCCGGATCGCTGGAGCAGTACTTC. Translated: CASSLGGAGSLEQYF. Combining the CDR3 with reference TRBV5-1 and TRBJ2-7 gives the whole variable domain KAGVTQTPRYLIKTRGQQVTLSCSPISGHRSVSWYQQTPGQGLQFLFEYFSETQRNKGNFPGRFSGRQFSNSRSEMNVSTLELGDSALYLCASSLGGAGSLEQYFGPGTRLTVT.

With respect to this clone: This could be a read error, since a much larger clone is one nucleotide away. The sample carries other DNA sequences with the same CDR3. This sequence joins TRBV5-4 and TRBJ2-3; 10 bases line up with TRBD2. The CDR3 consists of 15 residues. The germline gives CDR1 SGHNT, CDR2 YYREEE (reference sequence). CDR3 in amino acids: CASSLSLAGADTQYF. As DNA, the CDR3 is TGTGCTAGCAGCTTGAGCCTAGCGGGAGCAGATACGCAGTATTTT.

The CDR3 protein is CASSQAQGGRTLDTQYF. The CDR3 DNA sequence: TGCGCCAGCAGCCAAGCCCAGGGAGGGAGAACGTTGGATACGCAGTATTTT. This chain links TRBV4-3 with TRBJ2-3; 7 bases fit TRBD2. The germline CDR1 and CDR2 sequences are LGHNA and YSLEER. The CDR3 spans 17 residues. Trimming cost V 1 base and J 6 bases; bases outside gene matches: 13.

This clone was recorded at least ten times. The CDR3 DNA reads as TGTGCCAGCAGTCCCCAAGTAAGCGATGAGCAGTTCTTC. This gives the protein CASSPQVSDEQFF. The J gene is TRBJ2-1, the V gene TRBV27; unclear D gene. Trimming took off 5 bases at V and 8 bases at J, with 13 bases between the two ends. CDR3 length: 13 amino acids. The V gene's germline CDR1 is MNHEY and CDR2 SMNVEV (reference sequence).

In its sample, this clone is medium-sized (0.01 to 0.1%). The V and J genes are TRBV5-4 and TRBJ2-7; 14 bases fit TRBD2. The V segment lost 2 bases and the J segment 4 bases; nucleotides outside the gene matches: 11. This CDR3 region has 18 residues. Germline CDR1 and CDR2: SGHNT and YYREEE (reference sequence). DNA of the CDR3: TGTGCCAGCAGCTTTACCCCGGGACTAGCGGGAGTGGGGTACGAGCAGTACTTC. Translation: CASSFTPGLAGVGYEQYF.

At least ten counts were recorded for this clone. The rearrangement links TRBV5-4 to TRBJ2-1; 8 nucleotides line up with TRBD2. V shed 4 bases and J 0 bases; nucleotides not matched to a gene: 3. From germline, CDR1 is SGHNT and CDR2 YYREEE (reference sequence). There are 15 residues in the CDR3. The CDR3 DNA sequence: TGTGCCAGCAGCGCAGCGGGAGACTCCTACAATGAGCAGTTCTTC. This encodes CASSAAGDSYNEQFF.

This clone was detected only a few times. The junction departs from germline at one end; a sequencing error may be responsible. In DNA, the CDR3 is TGTGCCATCAGTTTAGGGCAAAGAGCAAGGCAAGAGACCCAGCACTTC. Amino acid sequence: CAISLGQRARQETQHF. The chain employs TRBV12-3 or TRBV12-4 and TRBJ2-5, with no clear D. CDR3 size: 16 residues.

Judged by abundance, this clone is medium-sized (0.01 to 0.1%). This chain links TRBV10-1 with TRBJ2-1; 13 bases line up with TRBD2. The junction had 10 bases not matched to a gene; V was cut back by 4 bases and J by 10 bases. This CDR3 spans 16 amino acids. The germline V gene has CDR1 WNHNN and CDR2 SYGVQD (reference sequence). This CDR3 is CASSALTSGGSGEQFF. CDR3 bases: TGCGCCAGCAGTGCTTTGACTAGCGGGGGGTCCGGAGAGCAGTTCTTC.

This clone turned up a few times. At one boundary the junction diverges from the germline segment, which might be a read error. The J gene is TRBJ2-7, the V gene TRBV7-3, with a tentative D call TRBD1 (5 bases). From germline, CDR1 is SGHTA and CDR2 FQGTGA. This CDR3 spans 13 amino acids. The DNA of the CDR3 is TGTTCCAGCAGCTTAAGGGGTGTGGGCGAGCAGTACTTC. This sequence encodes CSSSLRGVGEQYF.

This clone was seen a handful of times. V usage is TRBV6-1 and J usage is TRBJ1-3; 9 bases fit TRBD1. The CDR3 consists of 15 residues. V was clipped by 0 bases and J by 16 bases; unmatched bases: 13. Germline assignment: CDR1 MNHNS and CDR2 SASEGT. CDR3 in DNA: TGTGCCAGCAGTGAAGCGCGAACAGGGGGCGGGTGGTGGTATTTT. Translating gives CASSEARTGGGWWYF.

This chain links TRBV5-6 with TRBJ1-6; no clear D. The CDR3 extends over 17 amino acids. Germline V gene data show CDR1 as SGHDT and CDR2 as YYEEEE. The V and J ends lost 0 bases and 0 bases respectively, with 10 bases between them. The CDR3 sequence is CASSLGPGSSYNSPLHF. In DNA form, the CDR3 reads TGTGCCAGCAGCTTGGGCCCGGGGAGCTCCTATAATTCACCCCTCCACTTT. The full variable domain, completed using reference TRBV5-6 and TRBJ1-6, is DAGVTQSPTHLIKTRGQQVTLRCSPKSGHDTVSWYQQALGQGPQFIFQYYEEEERQRGNFPDRFSGHQFPNYSSELNVNALLLGDSALYLCASSLGPGSSYNSPLHFGNGTRLTVT.

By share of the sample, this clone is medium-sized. Written as DNA, the CDR3 is TGTGCCAGCAGTTACTCGAGGTTGCGCAACTATGGCTACACCTTC. Translating it yields CASSYSRLRNYGYTF. This chain joins TRBV6-5 and TRBJ1-2; D not certain. Germline loops: CDR1 MNHEY, CDR2 SVGAGI. The CDR3 spans 15 residues. V was pared by 0 bases and J by 2 bases, with 10 bases between.

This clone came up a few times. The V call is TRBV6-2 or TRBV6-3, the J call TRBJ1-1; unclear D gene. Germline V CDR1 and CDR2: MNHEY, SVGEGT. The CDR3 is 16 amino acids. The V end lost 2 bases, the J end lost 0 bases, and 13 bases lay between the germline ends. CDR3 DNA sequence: TGTGCCAGCAGTTACCCACGAGTGGGGTTGAACACTGAAGCTTTCTTT. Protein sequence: CASSYPRVGLNTEAFF.

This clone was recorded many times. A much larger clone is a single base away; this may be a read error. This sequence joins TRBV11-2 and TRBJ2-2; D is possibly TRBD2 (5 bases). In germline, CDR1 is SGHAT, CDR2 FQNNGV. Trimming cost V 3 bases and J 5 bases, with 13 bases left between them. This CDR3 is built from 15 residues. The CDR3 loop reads CASSLVTGGTGELFF. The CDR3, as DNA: TGTGCCAGCAGCTTGGTGACTGGCGGGACCGGGGAGCTGTTTTTT.

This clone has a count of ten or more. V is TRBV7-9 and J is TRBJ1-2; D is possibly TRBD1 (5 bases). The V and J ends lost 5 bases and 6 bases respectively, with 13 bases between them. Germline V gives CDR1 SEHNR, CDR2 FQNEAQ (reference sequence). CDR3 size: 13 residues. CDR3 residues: CASSRGIADGYTF. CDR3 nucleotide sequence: TGTGCCAGCAGCCGGGGGATCGCTGATGGCTACACCTTC. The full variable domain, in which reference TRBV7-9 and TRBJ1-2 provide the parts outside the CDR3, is DTGVSQNPRHKITKRGQNVTFRCDPISEHNRLYWYRQTLGQGPEFLTYFQNEAQLEKSRLLSDRFSAERPKGSFSTLEIQRTEQGDSAMYLCASSRGIADGYTFGSGTRLTVV.

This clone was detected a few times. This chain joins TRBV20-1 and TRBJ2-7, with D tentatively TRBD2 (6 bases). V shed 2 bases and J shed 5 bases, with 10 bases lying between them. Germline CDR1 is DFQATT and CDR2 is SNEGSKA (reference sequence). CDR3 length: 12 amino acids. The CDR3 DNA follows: TGCAGTGCTAGACTCGGGAGCGACGAGCAGTACTTC. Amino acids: CSARLGSDEQYF.

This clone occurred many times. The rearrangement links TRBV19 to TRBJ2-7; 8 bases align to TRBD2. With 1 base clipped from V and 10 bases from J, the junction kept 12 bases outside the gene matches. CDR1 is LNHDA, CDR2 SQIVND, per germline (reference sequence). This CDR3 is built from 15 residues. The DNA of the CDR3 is TGTGCCAGTAGTATAGCGCGGGGGGCCGGATTATTACAGTACTTC. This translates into CASSIARGAGLLQYF.

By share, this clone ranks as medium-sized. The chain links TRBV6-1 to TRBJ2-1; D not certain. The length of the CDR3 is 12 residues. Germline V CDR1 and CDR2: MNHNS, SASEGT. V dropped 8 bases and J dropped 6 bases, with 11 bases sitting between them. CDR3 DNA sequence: TGTGCCAGCGGCTTGACGGTCAATGAGCAGTTCTTC. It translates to CASGLTVNEQFF.

The CDR3 DNA follows: TGTGCCAGCAGCCACGGGGTTGGGGCGGGTGCACAAGAGACCCAGTACTTC. Its protein is CASSHGVGAGAQETQYF. The chain joins TRBV7-2 to TRBJ2-5; D possibly matches TRBD1 or TRBD2 (5 bases each). The CDR3 sequence is 17 residues long. Per the germline V gene, CDR1 is SGHTA and CDR2 is FQGNSA. V was shortened by 5 bases and J by 2 bases, with 21 bases between the two germline ends.

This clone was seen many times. For the CDR3, the DNA is TGCGCCAGCAGCCCCAGGGGGGGTGAAGCTTTCTTT. It is translated as CASSPRGGEAFF. This sequence joins TRBV4-1 and TRBJ1-1; 7 bases are shared with TRBD1. Germline assignment: CDR1 MGHRA and CDR2 YSYEKL. CDR3 length equals 12 residues. J was trimmed by 7 bases and V by 4 bases; bases with no gene match: 3.

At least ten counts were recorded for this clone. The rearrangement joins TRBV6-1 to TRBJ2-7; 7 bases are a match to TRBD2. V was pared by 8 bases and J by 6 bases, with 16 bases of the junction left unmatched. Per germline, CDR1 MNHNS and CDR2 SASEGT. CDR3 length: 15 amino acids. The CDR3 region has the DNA TGTGCCAGCGGTAACTTCACCAGCGGGACTGGCGAGCAGTACTTC. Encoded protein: CASGNFTSGTGEQYF.